There are many counts of the clone carrying this T cell receptor (beta chain). Its antigen remains unidentified. This CDR3 is 13 amino acids long. V was trimmed by 2 bases and J by 0 bases, leaving 8 bases between them. Germline assignment: CDR1 DFQATT and CDR2 SNEGSKA (reference sequence). This specimen comes from a study of CD8 T cells in ankylosing spondylitis. Study observations and caveats: The study looked at matched synovial fluid samples from ankylosing spondylitis patients. Disease-linked clones were reported to be significantly enriched there. Within peripheral blood, clones linked to disease were CD8+ and relatively rare. What seemed typical of ankylosing spondylitis blood was a TCR beta motif built from several highly homologous variants.

Libraries of TCR beta came from quantitative 5'-RACE with molecular barcodes. Each CDR3 protein is one row after TCRdb ran MiXCR on the 5' RACE reads. The data hold a few hundred thousand distinct CDR3 sequences, with around 10% observed a single time. V and J are TRBV20-1 and TRBJ2-7, with D tentatively TRBD2 (6 bases). The sequence was obtained from a female donor with ankylosing spondylitis or in good health (not recorded which). Sequenced input: blood, either unsorted or a sorted T cell fraction (not recorded which). This CDR3 is CSARQRASYEQYF. DNA of the CDR3: TGCAGTGCTAGACAGCGGGCCTCCTACGAGCAGTACTTC.